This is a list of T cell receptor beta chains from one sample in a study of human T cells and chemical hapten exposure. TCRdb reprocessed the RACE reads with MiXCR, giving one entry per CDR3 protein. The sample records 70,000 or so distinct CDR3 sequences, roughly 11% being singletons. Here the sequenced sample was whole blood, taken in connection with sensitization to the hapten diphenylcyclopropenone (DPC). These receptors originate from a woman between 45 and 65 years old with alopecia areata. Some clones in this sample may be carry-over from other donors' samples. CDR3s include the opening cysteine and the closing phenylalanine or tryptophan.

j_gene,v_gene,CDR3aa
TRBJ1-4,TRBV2,CANNVVEREKLFF
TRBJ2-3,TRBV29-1,CSADGTQEDSTDTQYF
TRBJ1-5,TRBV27,CASSDAGLGNQPQHF
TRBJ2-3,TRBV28,CASSALGSGRRTQYF
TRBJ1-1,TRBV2,CASSEGLNTEAFF
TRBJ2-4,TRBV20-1,CSADGGGVKNIQYF
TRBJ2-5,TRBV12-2,CASRFKRGQRETQYF
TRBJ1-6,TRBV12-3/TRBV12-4,CASSLGRGTSPLHF
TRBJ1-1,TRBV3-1,CASNTGFMNTEAFF
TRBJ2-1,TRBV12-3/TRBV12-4,CASSPVEGYNEQFF
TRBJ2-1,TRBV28,CASSPATGGSDEQFF
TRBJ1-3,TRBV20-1,CSARDWGNTIYF
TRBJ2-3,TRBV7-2,CASRGQGADTQYF
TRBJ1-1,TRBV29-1,CSVEDGGAEAFF
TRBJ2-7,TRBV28,CASSPGGQGYEQYF
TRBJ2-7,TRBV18,CASSSGQGASYEQYF
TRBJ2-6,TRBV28,CASSLWGSGANVLTF
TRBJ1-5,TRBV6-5,CASSYSPSFDQPQHF
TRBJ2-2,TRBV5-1,CASSLSGANTGELFF
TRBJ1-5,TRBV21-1,CASSKDRDHQPQHF
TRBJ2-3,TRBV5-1,CASRDSPSTDTQYF
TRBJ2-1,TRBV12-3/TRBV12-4,CASSSAADEQFF
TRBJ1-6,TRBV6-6,CASSYEVVESNSPLHF
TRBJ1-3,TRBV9,CASSVGKGLWNTIYF
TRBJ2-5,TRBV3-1,CASSTWTEETQYF
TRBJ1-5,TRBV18,CASSLTLNSNQPQHF
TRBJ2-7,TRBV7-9,CASSLDQLGEQYF
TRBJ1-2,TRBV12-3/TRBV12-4,CASIFDSSMVLGGYTF
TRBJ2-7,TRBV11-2,CASTSRGEQYF
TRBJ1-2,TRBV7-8,CASSSMGAANYGYTF
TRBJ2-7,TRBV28,CASSLSNSGNEQYF
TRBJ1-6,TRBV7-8,CASSLAINRIDHNSPLHF
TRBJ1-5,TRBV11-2,CASSNSVYSNQPQHF
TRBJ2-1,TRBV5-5,CASSPGLAGVDEQFF
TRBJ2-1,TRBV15,CATGRGSSYNEQFF
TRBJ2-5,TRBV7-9,CASSPPRDTGQETQYF
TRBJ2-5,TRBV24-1,CATSEGGTQETQYF
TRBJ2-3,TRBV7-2,CASILGGSTDTQYF
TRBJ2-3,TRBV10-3,CAIRGQGVADTQYF